What follows are 24 T cell receptor beta chains derived from one specimen sequenced in a study of T cell responses to AZD1222 COVID-19 vaccine (dated by TCRdb to 2020 to 2023). This specimen's time point label, per the study, means: baseline before first vaccination. The library was produced with the immunoSEQ multiplex PCR assay. What TCRdb holds here is the immuneACCESS table cut down to in-frame rearrangements. Part of the clones is not present; checked against another copy, under half of the missing clones reflect an unresolved V gene, and the others are unexplained. The sample records about 97,000 clones, approximately 90% of which are singletons. Under 8.5% of the sample rests with the top ten. The input for sequencing was peripheral blood, taken on day 0 of AZD1222 vaccination. These TCRs come from an adult in good health.

J is TRBJ2-5 and V is TRBV7-2; 7 nucleotides line up with TRBD2. V lost 2 bases to trimming and J lost 3 bases; unmatched junction nucleotides: 9. This CDR3 contains 16 residues. Germline assignment: CDR1 SGHTA and CDR2 FQGNSA. In DNA form, the CDR3 reads TGTGCCAGCAGCTTAAATTGGGTAGCGGGTGAAGAGACCCAGTACTTC. This codes for CASSLNWVAGEETQYF.

This rearrangement joins TRBV6-5 to TRBJ1-6, with 10 bases that match TRBD1. The CDR3 sequence is 15 residues long. Germline assignment: CDR1 MNHEY and CDR2 SVGAGI. V lost 4 bases, J lost 9 bases, and 6 bases stayed unmatched. Here the CDR3 reads CASSSAGQGVSPLHF. As DNA, the CDR3 is TGTGCCAGCAGTTCCGCCGGACAGGGGGTTTCACCCCTCCACTTT.

The chain is built from TRBV7-2 and TRBJ1-3; D not resolved. Germline loops: CDR1 SGHTA, CDR2 FQGNSA. Trimming took off 5 bases at V and 2 bases at J, with 13 bases between the two ends. The CDR3 totals 15 residues. The CDR3: CASSQERNTGNTIYF. The CDR3 DNA reads as TGTGCCAGCAGCCAAGAAAGGAATACTGGAAACACCATATATTTT.

J is TRBJ2-7 and V is TRBV30; 8 bases match TRBD2. This CDR3 contains 15 residues. The germline V gene has CDR1 GTSNPN and CDR2 SVGIG (reference sequence). The ends lost 2 bases at V and 2 bases at J; junction bases unmatched: 8. The CDR3 region is CAWSRGPAGAYEQYF. CDR3 DNA sequence: TGTGCCTGGAGTAGGGGCCCAGCGGGAGCCTACGAGCAGTACTTC.

There are a few counts of this clone. The chain recombines TRBV5-5 with TRBJ1-1; 11 bases agree with TRBD1. V was pared by 1 base and J by 0 bases, with 11 bases of the junction left unmatched. The germline V gene encodes CDR1 SGHKS and CDR2 YYEKEE (reference sequence). CDR3 size: 19 residues. The CDR3 region has the DNA TGTGCCAGCAGCTTGAGTTTGGTGGGGACAGGGGGAATGAACACTGAAGCTTTCTTT. It specifies CASSLSLVGTGGMNTEAFF.

V gene TRBV6-5 combines with J gene TRBJ1-3; D is possibly TRBD1 (6 bases). The germline CDR1 and CDR2 sequences are MNHEY and SVGAGI. The CDR3 has 14 amino acids. The V end lost 4 bases, the J end lost 2 bases, and 9 bases lay between the germline ends. CDR3 sequence reads: CASSSPGAGNTIYF. The DNA of the CDR3 is TGTGCCAGCAGTTCTCCAGGGGCTGGAAACACCATATATTTT.

The chain recombines TRBV28 with TRBJ2-2; 9 bases are shared with TRBD1. The CDR3 totals 15 residues. V dropped 6 bases and J dropped 2; count of bases not matched to a gene: 4. Germline V CDR1 and CDR2: MDHEN, SYDVKM. The CDR3 DNA follows: TGTGCCAGCAGGGGACAGGGCCAAAACACCGGGGAGCTGTTTTTT. The encoded protein is CASRGQGQNTGELFF.

This rearrangement joins TRBV21-1 to TRBJ2-7. TRBV21-1 corresponds to a pseudogene. The CDR3 has 16 residues. The CDR3 region is CASSTVEGDSTYEQYF. For the CDR3, the DNA is TGTGCCAGCAGCACCGTTGAGGGAGACAGTACCTACGAGCAGTACTTC.

The chain combines TRBV9 with TRBJ2-2; no clear D. The CDR3 consists of 14 residues. Trimming took 3 bases from V and 6 from J, leaving 12 bases between them. Looked up from germline, CDR1 is SGDLS and CDR2 is YYNGEE. The CDR3 region has the DNA TGTGCCAGCAGCGCCACCAACTGGGCCGGGGAGCTGTTTTTT. Its protein product is CASSATNWAGELFF.

This chain connects TRBV5-1 to TRBJ1-1, with 7 bases that match TRBD1. Unmatched junction bases numbered 7, after V lost 4 bases and J lost 4 bases. Looked up from germline, CDR1 is SGHRS and CDR2 is YFSETQ. This CDR3 spans 14 amino acids. The CDR3 DNA reads TGCGCCAGCAGCCCAGACAGGGCTTCCACTGAAGCTTTCTTT. The encoded protein is CASSPDRASTEAFF.

The rearrangement links TRBV7-3 to TRBJ1-1; perhaps TRBD1 as D (5 bases). This CDR3 contains 13 residues. In germline, CDR1 is SGHTA, CDR2 FQGTGA. Trimming cost V 5 bases and J 4 bases, with 11 bases left between them. In nucleotides, the CDR3 is TGTGCCAGCAGCCCGCAGGGAGGCACTGAAGCTTTCTTT. Translation: CASSPQGGTEAFF.

The chain employs TRBV7-3 and TRBJ2-1; TRBD1 or TRBD2 may be the D gene (5 bases each). The V gene lost 2 bases and the J gene lost 6 bases, with 17 bases spanning the gap. CDR1 is SGHTA, CDR2 FQGTGA, per germline. This CDR3 comprises 16 residues. CDR3 DNA sequence: TGTGCCAGCAGCTTACGTGGTCAGGGAGAGAGCAATGAGCAGTTCTTC. It specifies CASSLRGQGESNEQFF.

The CDR3 DNA reads TGTGCCAGCAGCACAGGGACAGGGCCTAATGAAAAACTGTTTTTT. It yields the protein CASSTGTGPNEKLFF. This chain uses TRBV9 with TRBJ1-4; 9 bases fit TRBD1. Germline V CDR1 and CDR2: SGDLS, YYNGEE. The CDR3 runs to 15 residues. Losses at the gene ends were 4 bases for V and 3 bases for J; bases not matched to a gene: 4.

This clone came up once. This rearrangement joins TRBV2 to TRBJ1-1; 8 bases line up with TRBD1. Germline loops: CDR1 SNHLY, CDR2 FYNNEI. There are 15 residues in the CDR3. V was clipped by 6 bases and J by 1 base; unmatched bases: 7. CDR3: CASRQDRGANTEAFF. CDR3 in DNA: TGTGCCAGCAGACAAGACAGGGGTGCGAACACTGAAGCTTTCTTT.

V gene TRBV10-3 combines with J gene TRBJ2-3; 12 bases line up with TRBD2. Germline values: CDR1 ENHRY, CDR2 SYGVKD. V lost 8 bases to trimming and J lost 4 bases; unmatched junction nucleotides: 4. The CDR3 contains 14 residues. The DNA for the CDR3 is TGTGCCATCGGGCCTAGCGGGGGGGCAGATACGCAGTATTTT. Translation gives CAIGPSGGADTQYF.

The V gene is TRBV4-2, the J gene TRBJ2-5, with TRBD2 as a possible D gene (6 bases). There are 17 residues in the CDR3. Germline V gene sequence: CDR1 LGHNA, CDR2 YNFKEQ. V gave up 4 bases and J gave up 5 bases, with 23 bases separating them. CDR3 protein: CASSPLPGVPATETQYF. In DNA form, the CDR3 reads TGTGCCAGCAGCCCCCTCCCGGGAGTCCCAGCAACGGAGACCCAGTACTTC.

The V call is TRBV20-1, the J call TRBJ2-3; D might be TRBD2 (5 bases). V was cut by 3 bases and J by 3 bases, with 16 bases left in between. CDR1 is DFQATT and CDR2 is SNEGSKA in the germline V gene (reference sequence). The CDR3 runs 15 residues. CDR3 coding DNA: TGCAGTGCTAGTCCTCGGGCCCGGGGAACAGATACGCAGTATTTT. It translates to CSASPRARGTDTQYF.

This chain uses TRBV5-8 with TRBJ2-7, with 7 bases lining up with TRBD1. This CDR3 contains 14 residues. V lost 0 bases, J lost 5 bases, and 5 bases stayed unmatched. Germline assignment: CDR1 SGHTS and CDR2 YDEGEE. CDR3 region: CASSLAVDRDEQYF. The CDR3 bases are TGTGCCAGCAGCTTGGCGGTAGACAGGGACGAGCAGTACTTC.

The gene calls are TRBV4-1 and TRBJ2-5, with 11 positions matching TRBD1. This CDR3 contains 15 residues. Germline assignment: CDR1 MGHRA and CDR2 YSYEKL. V trimming: 1 base; J trimming: 5 bases; junction bases outside the gene matches: 3. CDR3 sequence: CASSQAGTGGETQYF. DNA of the CDR3: TGCGCCAGCAGCCAAGCCGGGACAGGGGGGGAGACCCAGTACTTC.

This chain uses TRBV5-5 with TRBJ1-6; D is unclear. V was cut by 0 bases and J by 10 bases, with 8 bases left in between. Germline lookup yields CDR1 SGHKS and CDR2 YYEKEE (reference sequence). This CDR3 has 13 amino acids. This CDR3 is CASSLDYTSPLHF. The CDR3 DNA sequence: TGTGCCAGCAGCTTGGACTACACATCACCCCTCCACTTT.

CDR3 residues: CASSLAASSYNSPLHF. DNA for the CDR3: TGTGCCAGCAGCTTAGCTGCGAGCTCCTATAATTCACCCCTCCACTTT. The rearrangement joins TRBV7-2 to TRBJ1-6, with unresolved D. Germline V gene sequence: CDR1 SGHTA, CDR2 FQGNSA. This CDR3 is built from 16 residues. The ends were cut back, 0 bases at V and 0 bases at J, with 6 bases in the middle.

The chain joins TRBV19 to TRBJ2-2, with 10 bases aligning to TRBD2. This CDR3 region has 17 residues. V lost 6 bases, J lost 2 bases, and 9 bases stayed unmatched. Germline-derived CDR1 and CDR2 are LNHDA and SQIVND (reference sequence). CDR3 protein: CASRSVAGGLNTGELFF. CDR3 coding DNA: TGTGCCAGTAGGTCGGTAGCGGGAGGCCTCAACACCGGGGAGCTGTTTTTT. Together with reference TRBV19 and TRBJ2-2, the CDR3 gives the full variable domain: DGGITQSPKYLFRKEGQNVTLSCEQNLNHDAMYWYRQDPGQGLRLIYYSQIVNDFQKGDIAEGYSVSREKKESFPLTVTSAQKNPTAFYLCASRSVAGGLNTGELFFGEGSRLTVL.

This chain uses TRBV9 with TRBJ2-2, with no clear D. With 3 bases removed from V and 4 bases from J, the gap between germline ends came to 4 bases. The germline gives CDR1 SGDLS, CDR2 YYNGEE. CDR3 length: 12 amino acids. The CDR3 DNA follows: TGTGCCAGCAGCGGTTTCACCGGGGAGCTGTTTTTT. This encodes CASSGFTGELFF.

This clone was observed a few times. This CDR3 is CASGERGTQETQYF. The CDR3 DNA is TGCGCCAGCGGGGAGCGGGGGACCCAAGAGACCCAGTACTTC. This chain links TRBV5-1 with TRBJ2-5; TRBD2 matches at 8 bases. The germline CDR1 and CDR2 sequences are SGHRS and YFSETQ. The length of the CDR3 is 14 residues. V was pared by 7 bases and J by 1 base, with 6 bases of the junction left unmatched.